This TCR beta chain appears in the sequencing data of a study of T cell repertoires in cytomegalovirus infection. Overall study context: CMV infection plus the matching HLA type was flagged by public TCR beta signatures. Study outcomes and limitations: Dominating the ex vivo response were TCR beta clonotypes that were CMV-specific and HLA-C-restricted. Adding up the frequency of public TCR beta families identified people who carried CMV plus the relevant HLA.

This clonotype has ten or more counts. Its matching antigen is unknown. CDR1 MGHRA and CDR2 YSYEKL come from the germline V gene. Trimming took 0 bases from V and 0 from J, leaving 12 bases between them. The CDR3 consists of 18 residues. TCRdb re-analysed the reads in MiXCR, keeping a single row per CDR3 protein. This sample has approximately 89,000 distinct CDR3 sequences, with 25% to 30% found just once. The TCR was taken from a human donor in good health (CMV status not recorded). Some clones in this sample may be carry-over from other donors' samples. The gene calls are TRBV4-1 and TRBJ1-6; D remains unclear. Sequencing used CD8+ T cells from cultured PBMCs, obtained from culture after CMV antigen stimulation. CDR3 coding DNA: TGCGCCAGCAGCCAAGATGGGGAGGAGAGCTCCTATAATTCACCCCTCCACTTT. Encoded protein: CASSQDGEESSYNSPLHF.